This T cell receptor (beta chain) was identified during a study of blood T cell repertoires in COVID-19. Profiling relied on immunoSEQ multiplex PCR, and the TCRdb table lists in-frame clones only, not all of them. The sample lists roughly 130,000 clones; roughly 90% were seen once. This CDR3 contains 15 residues. With 5 bases clipped from V and 2 bases from J, the junction kept 6 bases outside the gene matches. CDR1 and CDR2 (germline): LNHDA, SQIVND (reference sequence). The V call is TRBV19, the J call TRBJ2-7; 10 positions agree with TRBD1. The sequence derives from a man aged 55-75 years with COVID-19, enrolled during active disease. The sequenced sample consisted of peripheral blood. DNA for the CDR3: TGTGCCAGTAGTGCGGACAGGGGGTTAACCTACGAGCAGTACTTC. Its translation: CASSADRGLTYEQYF.